Given below is one T cell receptor (beta chain) in context. The antigen remains undetermined. With 3 bases removed from V and 4 bases from J, the gap between germline ends came to 12 bases. The CDR3 has 14 residues. Germline lookup yields CDR1 MGHDK and CDR2 SYGVNS. Presence of unique molecular identifiers characterized the TCR beta cDNA libraries. Via MiXCR, TCRdb re-called the PCR reads, giving one row per CDR3 protein. The table has hundreds of thousands of distinct CDR3 sequences, around 40% seen once. This entry is derived from a study of post-analysis software for immune sequencing data. General study findings and limits: Patients had higher frequencies than controls of roughly 5 TRBV segments, including TRBV5-6, TRBV5-1 and TRBV20-1.

The chain has TRBV25-1 and TRBJ2-5; D possibly matches TRBD1 or TRBD2 (5 bases each). This receptor was taken from a girl between 5 and 17 years old with multiple sclerosis. The sample taken for sequencing was blood. The CDR3 loop reads CASSEAGTGETQYF. DNA for the CDR3: TGTGCCAGCAGTGAGGCAGGGACGGGAGAGACCCAGTACTTC.